The clone carrying this T cell receptor (beta chain) was counted only a few times. Its antigen remains unknown. The data derive from a study of beta chain features in type 1 diabetes. Looking at the study overall: Healthy donors, compared against patients, showed similar age, gender and cell yields. Sorted cells examined across all samples numbered 107,917,701. The study, taken as a whole, reports: PCR might favor shorter templates, but any such skew would affect patients and controls equally. The study found moderately but significantly shorter TCRB CDR3s in all four CD4+ subsets of Type 1 diabetes patients.

Since all of the isolated RNA was reverse transcribed, expressed TCRB transcripts were what got sequenced. Here immunoSEQ multiplex PCR was the method, and the copy in TCRdb shows in-frame clones only, minus some. Of almost 350,000 clones in the sample, over 7% were seen once. Germline CDR1 GTSNPN, CDR2 SVGIG (reference sequence). CDR3 length equals 12 residues. Trimming removed 0 bases at V and 3 bases at J, with 5 bases between. This receptor was obtained from a man younger than 40 with type 1 diabetes. V gene TRBV30 combines with J gene TRBJ1-1; no firm D call. The specimen sequenced was central memory CD4+ T cells from blood. CDR3 region: CAWSVWYTEAFF. The DNA for the CDR3 is TGTGCCTGGAGTGTATGGTACACTGAAGCTTTCTTT.